This TCR beta chain is drawn from a study of T-cell reconstitution after alpha-beta-depleted transplantation in children. During its preparation, the TCRbeta library received unique molecular identifiers. TCRdb re-derived calls from the PCR reads in MiXCR, one entry per CDR3 protein. This table has around 700,000 distinct CDR3 sequences, 10% to 15% appearing once. In this sample, this clonotype turned up a few times. The CDR3 is 16 residues long. The germline gives CDR1 SGHVS, CDR2 FNYEAQ. V lost 3 bases and J lost 0, with 12 bases in between. The material was PBMCs, obtained before TCRalphabeta/CD19-depleted stem cell transplant. The chain uses TRBV7-6 and TRBJ2-1, with D perhaps matching TRBD2 (6 bases). This clonotype was sampled from a girl aged 2 to 9 with congenital amegakaryocytic thrombocytopenia, due to receive a stem cell transplant. CDR3 DNA: TGTGCCAGCAGCTTCATAGCGGAGCGCTCCTACAATGAGCAGTTCTTC. Translation gives CASSFIAERSYNEQFF.